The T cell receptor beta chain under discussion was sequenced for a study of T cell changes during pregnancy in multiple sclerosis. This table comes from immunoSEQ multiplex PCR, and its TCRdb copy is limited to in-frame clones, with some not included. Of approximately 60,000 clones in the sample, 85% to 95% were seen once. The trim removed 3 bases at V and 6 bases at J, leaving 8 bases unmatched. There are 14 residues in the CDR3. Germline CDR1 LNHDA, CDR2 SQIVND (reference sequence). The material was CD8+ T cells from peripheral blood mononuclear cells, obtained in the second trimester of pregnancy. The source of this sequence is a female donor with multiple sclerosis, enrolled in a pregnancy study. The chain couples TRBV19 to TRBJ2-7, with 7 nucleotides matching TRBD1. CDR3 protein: CASSIDRDYSEQYF. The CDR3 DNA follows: TGTGCCAGTAGTATTGACAGGGATTATTCCGAGCAGTACTTC.